This T cell receptor beta chain comes out of a study of T cell repertoires and HLA-DP antigens. Study-level background: The donors, ranging 18-to-29 to 60-to-69 years, included a couple of males and one female.

About this clone: Its matching antigen is unknown.

The repertoire was sequenced with immunoSEQ multiplex PCR; TCRdb's copy has only in-frame clones and lacks some. The repertoire holds approximately 90,000 clones, roughly nine tenths seen once, with roughly 1.5% in the top ten. The CDR3 contains 17 residues. Germline values: CDR1 SGHDT, CDR2 YYEEEE. V shed 0 bases and J shed 0 bases, with 15 bases lying between them. Source material: CD4+ T cells from PBMCs. The TCR was taken from a man aged 50-59 years in good health and CMV-seronegative. The rearrangement links TRBV5-6 to TRBJ1-1, with unresolved D. The CDR3 DNA reads as TGTGCCAGCAGCTTGGTGCTTAAACAGACCATGAACACTGAAGCTTTCTTT. This sequence encodes CASSLVLKQTMNTEAFF.